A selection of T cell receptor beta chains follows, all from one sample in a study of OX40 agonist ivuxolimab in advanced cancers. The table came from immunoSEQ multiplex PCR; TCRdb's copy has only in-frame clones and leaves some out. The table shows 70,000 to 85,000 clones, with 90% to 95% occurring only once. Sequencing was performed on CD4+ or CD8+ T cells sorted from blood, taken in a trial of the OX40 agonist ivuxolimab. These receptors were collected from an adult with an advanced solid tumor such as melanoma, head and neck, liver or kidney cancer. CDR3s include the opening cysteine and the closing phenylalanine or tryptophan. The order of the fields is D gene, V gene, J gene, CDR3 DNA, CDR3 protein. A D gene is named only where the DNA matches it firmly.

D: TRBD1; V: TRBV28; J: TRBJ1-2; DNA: TGTGCCAGCAGTTTAGTGACAGGGGGCGCGAACTATGGCTACACCTTC; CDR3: CASSLVTGGANYGYTF
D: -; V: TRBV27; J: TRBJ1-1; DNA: TGTGCCAGCAGTTTATCTTTGGGAACTGAAGCTTTCTTT; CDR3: CASSLSLGTEAFF
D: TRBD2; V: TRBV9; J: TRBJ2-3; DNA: TGTGCCAGCAGCACCCCACTAGCGGGAGTAGGAGATACGCAGTATTTT; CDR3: CASSTPLAGVGDTQYF
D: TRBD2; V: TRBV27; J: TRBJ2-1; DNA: TGTGCCAGCACGTCCGGGACTAGCGGGAACAATGAGCAGTTCTTC; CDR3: CASTSGTSGNNEQFF
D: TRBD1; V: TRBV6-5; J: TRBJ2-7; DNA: TGTGCCAGCAGTGAAGGGGTAGGGGGCCGAGAGCAGTACTTC; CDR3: CASSEGVGGREQYF
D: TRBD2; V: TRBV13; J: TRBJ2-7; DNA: TGTGCCAGCAGCTTAGCGGGAGGTACACCCTCCTACGAGCAGTACTTC; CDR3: CASSLAGGTPSYEQYF
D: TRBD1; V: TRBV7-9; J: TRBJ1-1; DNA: TGTGCCAGCAGCCATCCGAACACAGGGGACACTGAAGCTTTCTTT; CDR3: CASSHPNTGDTEAFF
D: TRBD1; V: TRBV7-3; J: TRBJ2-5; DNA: TGTGCCAGCAGCGCGGGACAGGGCTCGGGAGAGACCCAGTACTTC; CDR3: CASSAGQGSGETQYF
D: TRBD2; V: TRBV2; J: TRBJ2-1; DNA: TGTGCCAGCAGTGAGGCTAGCGGTCCTCCGAGGGATGAGCAGTTCTTC; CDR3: CASSEASGPPRDEQFF
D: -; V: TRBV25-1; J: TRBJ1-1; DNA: TGTGCCAGCAGTGAACTTCGGAGAACGAACACTGAAGCTTTCTTT; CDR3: CASSELRRTNTEAFF
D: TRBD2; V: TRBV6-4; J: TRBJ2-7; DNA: TGTGCCAGCAGTGTGGCTAGCGGGCTCTCCTACGAGCAGTACTTC; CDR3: CASSVASGLSYEQYF
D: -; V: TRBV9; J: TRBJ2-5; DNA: TGTGCCAGCAGCGTAGGCCCAGGTCCAGAGACCCAGTACTTC; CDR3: CASSVGPGPETQYF